These T cell receptor beta chains were read from a single sample in a study of cytomegalovirus exposure and HLA in healthy donors. Assay used: immunoSEQ multiplex PCR; TCRdb lists only in-frame clones, some missing. The sample includes 150,000 to 200,000 clones, around 80% seen only once; the top ten take 8.5%. Sequencing was done on a sample of PBMCs. Receptors were obtained from a male donor in good health and CMV-seropositive. Each CDR3 is given without its conserved first and last residue. Fields, in order: V gene, CDR3 protein.

TRBV10-3 AISESTLLRNYGYT
TRBV28 ASSLPYQTVNTEAF
TRBV6-1 ASTNGPTNEKLF
TRBV28 ASYGGSGANVLT
TRBV4-3 ASSQDRGIGYGYT
TRBV27 ASIPGQGKGEQY
TRBV6-1 ASSEAQGLYYEQY
TRBV7-9 ASSLQMAGSAKNIQY
TRBV28 ASSFRGMPDTQY
TRBV30 AWTSRTRTGNTIY
TRBV30 AWSPQGGRGYT
TRBV28 ASSSRGGRFYGYT
TRBV7-9 ASSSAGRERQSYEQY
TRBV10-2 ASSVMDEQF
TRBV6-1 ASTEAGYEQY
TRBV7-2 ASSRDRGIEAF
TRBV6-5 ASSSRGEDYGYT
TRBV5-4 ASSLTGGGTEAF
TRBV15 ATSRGPARGLNTGELF
TRBV11-3 ASSQTSGRIQETQY
TRBV5-6 ASSSTGVSQPQH
TRBV7-2 ASSLDRNTEAF
TRBV7-6 ASSGENRGNEKLF
TRBV7-2 ASSSSTGLSGY
TRBV11-2 ASSLSQGARGYT
TRBV9 ASSAREGRTDTQY
TRBV19 ASSIGPGPQH
TRBV29-1 SAKAYLGVSYEQY
TRBV19 ASSIVRTANQPQH
TRBV7-9 ASSATSGSSGELF
TRBV4-3 ASSQDTSGDNEQF
TRBV18 ASSPGQGGRAF
TRBV14 ASSAWSGATNEKLF
TRBV5-1 ASSFDRAKGETQY
TRBV5-1 ASSLPLQGRETQY
TRBV10-3 AIRTGRRDHEQF
TRBV9 ASSATSGNLAGELF
TRBV28 ASSALDLADSSYEQY
TRBV7-2 ASSRPSRGPVGADTQY
TRBV6-1 ASRDTSNQPQH
TRBV6-1 ASSEEDRANSPLH
TRBV6-5 ASSYSTRNTGELF
TRBV11-2 ASSLDPGVEQF
TRBV27 ASSPPGRGPYGYT
TRBV19 ATHDRQNQPQH